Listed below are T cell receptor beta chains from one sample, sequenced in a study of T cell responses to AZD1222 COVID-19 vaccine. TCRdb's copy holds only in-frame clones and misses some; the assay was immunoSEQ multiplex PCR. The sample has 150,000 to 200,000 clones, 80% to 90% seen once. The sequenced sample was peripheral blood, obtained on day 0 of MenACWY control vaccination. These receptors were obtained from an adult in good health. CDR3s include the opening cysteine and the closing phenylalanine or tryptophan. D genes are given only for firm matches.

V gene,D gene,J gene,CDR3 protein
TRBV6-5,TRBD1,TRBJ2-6,CATRQGASGANVLTF
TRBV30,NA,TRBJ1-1,CAWSALSTTEAFF
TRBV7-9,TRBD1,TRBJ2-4,CASSSEKTGDNIQYF
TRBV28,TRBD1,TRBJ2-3,CASSFDRDRGRTQYF
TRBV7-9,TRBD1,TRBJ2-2,CASSADRSTGELFF
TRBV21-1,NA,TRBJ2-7,CASSTHRRESYEQYF
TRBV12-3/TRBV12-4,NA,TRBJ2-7,CASRPAHRIEQYF
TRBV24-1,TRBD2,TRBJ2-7,CATSLGGSGSFDEQYF
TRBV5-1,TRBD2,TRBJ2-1,CASSPDGGSSYNEQFF
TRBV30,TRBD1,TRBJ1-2,CATLGDREPLKSGYTF
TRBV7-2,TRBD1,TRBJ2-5,CASSLRQGQSETQYF
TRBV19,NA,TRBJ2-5,CASSMWLWDQETQYF
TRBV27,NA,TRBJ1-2,CASSSQGHGGYTF
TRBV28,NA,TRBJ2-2,CASRRVGELFF
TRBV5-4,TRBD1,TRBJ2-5,CASSYPGTGLETQYF
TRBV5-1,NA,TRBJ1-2,CASSLALDLNYGYTF
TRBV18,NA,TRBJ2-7,CASSLGESRREQYF
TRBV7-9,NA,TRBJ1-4,CASSWGQETTNEKLFF
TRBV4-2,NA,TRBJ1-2,CASSQVDLDPGGYTF
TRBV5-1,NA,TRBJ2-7,CASSLGDQGEQYF
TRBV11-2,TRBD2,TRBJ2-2,CASSLAAGGHTGELFF
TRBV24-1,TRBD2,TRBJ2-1,CATSDLKGLYNEQFF
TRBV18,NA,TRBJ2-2,CASSPGLNTGELFF
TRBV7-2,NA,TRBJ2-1,CASTSDGGNEQFF
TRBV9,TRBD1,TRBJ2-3,CASSVGTGGTDTQYF
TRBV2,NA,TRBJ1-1,CASTLGTSTEAFF
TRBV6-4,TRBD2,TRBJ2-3,CASSDEAGGTDTQYF
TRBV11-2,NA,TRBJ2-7,CASSPMTVSYEQYF
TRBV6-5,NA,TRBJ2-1,CASSPPHNEQFF
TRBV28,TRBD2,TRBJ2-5,CASTRGVGETQYF
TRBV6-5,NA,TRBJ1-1,CASRAGLTNTEAFF
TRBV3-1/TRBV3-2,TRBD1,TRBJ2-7,CASSQEGRGREQYF
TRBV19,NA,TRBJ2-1,CASSIRGEQFF
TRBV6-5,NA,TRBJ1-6,CASSLPAGGPLHF
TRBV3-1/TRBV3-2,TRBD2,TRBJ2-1,CASSRSGLANYNEQFF
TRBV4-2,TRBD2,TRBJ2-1,CASRLSGGAGNEQFF
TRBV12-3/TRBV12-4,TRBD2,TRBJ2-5,CASNLSGGETQYF
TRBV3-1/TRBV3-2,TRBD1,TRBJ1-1,CASRRQGSTEAFF
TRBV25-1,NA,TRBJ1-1,CASSGAATPEAFF
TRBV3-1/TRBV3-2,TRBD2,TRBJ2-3,CASSQGAAGDAGTQYF
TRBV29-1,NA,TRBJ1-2,CSVMTDANYGYTF
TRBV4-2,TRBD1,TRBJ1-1,CASSHRQGEGNTEAFF
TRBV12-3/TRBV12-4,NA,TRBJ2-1,CASSFTNYNEQFF
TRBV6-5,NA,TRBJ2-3,CASSSRGPDTQYF
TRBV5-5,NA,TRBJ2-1,CASSFVAGADEQFF
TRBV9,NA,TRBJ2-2,CASSVTLHGTNTGELFF
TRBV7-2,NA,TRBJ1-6,CASRDPTGFSPLHF
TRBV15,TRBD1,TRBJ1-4,CATSRGAGTDEKLFF
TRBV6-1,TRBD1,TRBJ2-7,CASSEASGTGSYEQYF
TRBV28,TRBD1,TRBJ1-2,CASRGQSRGYTF
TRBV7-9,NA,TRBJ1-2,CASSLGVAGNYGYTF
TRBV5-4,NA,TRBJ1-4,CASSLAPSTGEGEKLFF
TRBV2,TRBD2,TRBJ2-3,CASSATSGSSDTQYF
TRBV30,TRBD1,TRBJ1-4,CAWSGTALSEKLFF
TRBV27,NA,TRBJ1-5,CASSLTHSNSSNQPQHF
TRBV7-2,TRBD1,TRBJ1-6,CASSLVGQGASSYNSPLHF
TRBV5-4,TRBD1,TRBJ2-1,CASGQGSGSYNEQFF
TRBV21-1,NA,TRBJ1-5,CASSKVWIFVQPQHF
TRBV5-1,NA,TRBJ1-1,CASSPPMNTEAFF